This is a list of T cell receptor beta chains from one sample in a study of CD8+ T cells in alopecia areata. The protocol was immunoSEQ multiplex PCR, while the TCRdb copy is restricted to in-frame clones and leaves out a portion. The sample includes approximately 200,000 clones, 60% to 70% of them seen just once. The source was CD4+ T cells sorted from blood, collected at week 4, from a patient treated with tofacitinib. These receptors were taken from a human donor with alopecia areata. CDR3s leave out the opening cysteine and the closing phenylalanine or tryptophan.

>TRBV10-2|TRBJ2-5
ASSGRVGETQY
>TRBV10-3|TRBJ2-7
ASRSSYEQY
>TRBV6-5|TRBJ1-4
ASSYSFRSNEKLF
>TRBV4-1|TRBJ2-3
ASSPQTSRLTDTQY
>TRBV29-1|TRBJ1-1
SVQKRLSMNTEAF
>TRBV11-2|TRBJ2-1
ASSLPTGSYNEQF
>TRBV7-2|TRBJ1-2
ASSQYVLTASGYT
>TRBV14|TRBJ1-5
ASSRSGSNQPQH
>TRBV29-1|TRBJ2-3
SVRTATSTDTQY
>TRBV7-9|TRBJ2-5
ASSLFVKTQY
>TRBV5-4|TRBJ1-2
ASSLQGSTYGYT
>TRBV7-3|TRBJ2-6
ASSSPGLAERGGANVLT
>TRBV27|TRBJ2-1
ASRPPGLAGVNEQF
>TRBV28|TRBJ2-1
ASSPGHMAF